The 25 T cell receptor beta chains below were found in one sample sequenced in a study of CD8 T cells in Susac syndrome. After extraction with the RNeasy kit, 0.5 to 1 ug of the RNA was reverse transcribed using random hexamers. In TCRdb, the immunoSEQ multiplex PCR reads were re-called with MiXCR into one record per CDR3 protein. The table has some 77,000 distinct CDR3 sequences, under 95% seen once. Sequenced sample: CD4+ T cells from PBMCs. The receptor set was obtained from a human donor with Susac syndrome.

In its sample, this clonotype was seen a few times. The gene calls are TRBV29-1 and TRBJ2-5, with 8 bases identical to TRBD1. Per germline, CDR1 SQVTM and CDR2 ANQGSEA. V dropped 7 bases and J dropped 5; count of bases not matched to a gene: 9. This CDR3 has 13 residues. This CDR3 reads CSALTGVPETQYF. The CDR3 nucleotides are TGCAGCGCCCTGACAGGGGTACCCGAGACCCAGTACTTC.

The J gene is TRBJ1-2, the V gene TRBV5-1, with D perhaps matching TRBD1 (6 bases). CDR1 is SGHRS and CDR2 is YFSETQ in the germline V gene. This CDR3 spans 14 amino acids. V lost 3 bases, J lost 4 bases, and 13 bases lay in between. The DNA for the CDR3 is TGCGCCAGCAGCTCGACAGGCCACCTCTATGGCTACACCTTC. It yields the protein CASSSTGHLYGYTF.

The CDR3 nucleotides read TGTGCCACCAGCAGAGGGGACAGCCAGGGCTACACCTTC. It encodes CATSRGDSQGYTF. This chain uses TRBV15 with TRBJ1-2, with 7 positions matching TRBD1. V was pared by 1 base and J by 8 bases, with 4 bases of the junction left unmatched. Germline CDR1 and CDR2: LNHNV and YYDKDF (reference sequence). The CDR3 length is 13 residues.

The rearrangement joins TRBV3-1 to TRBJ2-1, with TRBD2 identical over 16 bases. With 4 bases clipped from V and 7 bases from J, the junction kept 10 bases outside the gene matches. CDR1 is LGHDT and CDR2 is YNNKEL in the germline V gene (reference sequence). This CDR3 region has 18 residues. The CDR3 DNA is TGTGCCAGCAGCCGCGGGACTAGCGGGAGGGGGCGTACAAATGAGCAGTTCTTC. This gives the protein CASSRGTSGRGRTNEQFF.

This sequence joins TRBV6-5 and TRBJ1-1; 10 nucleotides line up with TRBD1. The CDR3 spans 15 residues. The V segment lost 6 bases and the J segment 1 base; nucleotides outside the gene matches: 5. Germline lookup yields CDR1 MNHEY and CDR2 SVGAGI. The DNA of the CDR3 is TGTGCCAGCAGGTCCGACAGGGGGCCGAACACTGAAGCTTTCTTT. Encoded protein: CASRSDRGPNTEAFF.

As DNA, the CDR3 is TGCAGTGCTAGAGATGCGGGACTAGCGGCACACTACAATGAGCAGTTCTTC. It specifies CSARDAGLAAHYNEQFF. The chain couples TRBV20-1 to TRBJ2-1; TRBD2 matches 11 bases. The length of the CDR3 is 17 residues. Germline V CDR1 and CDR2: DFQATT, SNEGSKA (reference sequence). V trimming: 0 bases; J trimming: 3 bases; junction bases outside the gene matches: 7.

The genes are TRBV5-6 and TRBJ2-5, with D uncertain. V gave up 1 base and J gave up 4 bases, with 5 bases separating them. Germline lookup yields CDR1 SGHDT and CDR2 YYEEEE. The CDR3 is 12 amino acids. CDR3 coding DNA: TGTGCCAGCAGCTTGATGGGAGAGACCCAGTACTTC. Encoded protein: CASSLMGETQYF.

The CDR3 DNA sequence: TGTGCCAGCAGCTTAGGACTAGCGGGAACGGATGAGCAGTTCTTC. This sequence encodes CASSLGLAGTDEQFF. The genes are TRBV5-4 and TRBJ2-1, with 12 positions matching TRBD2. The V gene's germline CDR1 is SGHNT and CDR2 YYREEE (reference sequence). V was pared by 2 bases and J by 8 bases, with 5 bases of the junction left unmatched. CDR3 length equals 15 residues.

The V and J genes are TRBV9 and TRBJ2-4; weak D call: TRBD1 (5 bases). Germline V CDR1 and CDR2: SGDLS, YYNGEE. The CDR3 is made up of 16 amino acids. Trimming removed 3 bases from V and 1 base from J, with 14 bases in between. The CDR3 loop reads CASSAPQGAAKNIQYF. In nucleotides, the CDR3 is TGTGCCAGCAGCGCTCCCCAGGGTGCGGCCAAAAACATTCAGTACTTC.

The CDR3 region is CASSPGVSNQPQHF. The CDR3 DNA follows: TGTGCCAGCTCACCGGGGGTTAGCAATCAGCCCCAGCATTTT. The genes are TRBV18 and TRBJ1-5, with a weak D call TRBD1 (5 bases). The CDR3 runs 14 residues. V was trimmed by 3 bases and J by 0 bases, leaving 6 bases between them. Germline V CDR1 and CDR2: KGHSH, LQKENI.

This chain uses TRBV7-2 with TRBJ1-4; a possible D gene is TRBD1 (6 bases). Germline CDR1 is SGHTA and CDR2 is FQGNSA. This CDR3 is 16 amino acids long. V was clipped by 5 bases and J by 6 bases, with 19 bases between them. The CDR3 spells CASSLLNRGVDEKLFF. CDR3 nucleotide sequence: TGTGCCAGCAGCCTCTTGAATAGGGGGGTAGATGAAAAACTGTTTTTT.

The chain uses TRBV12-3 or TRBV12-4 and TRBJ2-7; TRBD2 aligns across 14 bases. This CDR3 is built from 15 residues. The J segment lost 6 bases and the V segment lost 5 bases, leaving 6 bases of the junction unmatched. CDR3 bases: TGTGCCAGCAGTCCTCAGACTAGCGGGAGGGTCGAGCAGTACTTC. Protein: CASSPQTSGRVEQYF.

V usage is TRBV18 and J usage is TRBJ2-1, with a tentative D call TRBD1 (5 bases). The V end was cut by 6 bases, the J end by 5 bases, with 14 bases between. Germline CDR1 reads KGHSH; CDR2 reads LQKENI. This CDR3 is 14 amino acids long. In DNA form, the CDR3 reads TGTGCCAGCTCCCGACAGATTGATCACAATGAGCAGTTCTTC. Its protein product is CASSRQIDHNEQFF.

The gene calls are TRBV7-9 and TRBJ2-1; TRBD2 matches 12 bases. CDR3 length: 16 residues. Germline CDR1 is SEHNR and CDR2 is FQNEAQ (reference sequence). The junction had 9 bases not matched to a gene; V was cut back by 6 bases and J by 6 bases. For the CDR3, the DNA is TGTGCCAGCAGATATACCCGACTAGCGGGAGTCAATGAGCAGTTCTTC. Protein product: CASRYTRLAGVNEQFF.

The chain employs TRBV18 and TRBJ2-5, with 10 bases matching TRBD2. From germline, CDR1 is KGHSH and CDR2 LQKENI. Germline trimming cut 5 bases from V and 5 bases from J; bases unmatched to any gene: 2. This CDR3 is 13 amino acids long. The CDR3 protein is CASSTGLAETQYF. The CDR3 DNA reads TGTGCCAGCTCAACGGGACTAGCGGAGACCCAGTACTTC. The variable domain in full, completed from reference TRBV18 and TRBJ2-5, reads NAGVMQNPRHLVRRRGQEARLRCSPMKGHSHVYWYRQLPEEGLKFMVYLQKENIIDESGMPKERFSAEFPKEGPSILRIQQVVRGDSAAYFCASSTGLAETQYFGPGTRLLVL.

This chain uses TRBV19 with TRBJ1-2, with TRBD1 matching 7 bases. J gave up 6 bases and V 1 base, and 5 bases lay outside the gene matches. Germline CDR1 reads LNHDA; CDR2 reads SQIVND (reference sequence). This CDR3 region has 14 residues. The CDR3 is CASSIAGTDNGYTF. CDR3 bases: TGTGCCAGTAGTATAGCCGGGACAGACAATGGCTACACCTTC.

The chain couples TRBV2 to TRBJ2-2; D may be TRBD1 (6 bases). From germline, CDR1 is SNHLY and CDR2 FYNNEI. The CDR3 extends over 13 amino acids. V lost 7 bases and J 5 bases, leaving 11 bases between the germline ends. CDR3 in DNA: TGTGCCAGCACTGGGGGCCAGACCGGGGAGCTGTTTTTT. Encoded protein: CASTGGQTGELFF.

The CDR3 DNA follows: TGCAGTGCTAGAGTGGCGTTACAAGAGACCCAGTACTTC. It translates to CSARVALQETQYF. This chain joins TRBV20-1 and TRBJ2-5, with D unclear. CDR1 and CDR2 from the germline V gene are DFQATT and SNEGSKA (reference sequence). This CDR3 has 13 amino acids. V was cut by 1 base and J by 2 bases, with 8 bases left in between.

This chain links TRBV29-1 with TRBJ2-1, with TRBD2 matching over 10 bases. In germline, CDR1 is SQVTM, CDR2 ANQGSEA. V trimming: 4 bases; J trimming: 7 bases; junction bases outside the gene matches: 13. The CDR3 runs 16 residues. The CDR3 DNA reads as TGCAGCGTTGGTTTCATCAAGCGGGAGGGGGGGAATGAGCAGTTCTTC. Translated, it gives CSVGFIKREGGNEQFF.

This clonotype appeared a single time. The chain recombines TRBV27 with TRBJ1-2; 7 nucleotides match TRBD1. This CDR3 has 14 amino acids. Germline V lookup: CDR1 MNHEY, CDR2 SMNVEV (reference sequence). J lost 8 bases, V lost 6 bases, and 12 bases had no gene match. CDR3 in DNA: TGTGCCAGCAGGGAAAGACAGGGAGCGAGGGGCTACACCTTC. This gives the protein CASRERQGARGYTF.

In DNA, the CDR3 is TGTGCCAGCAGTCCTTACCCACTAGCGGGCCTCTACAATGAGCAGTTCTTC. Translation gives CASSPYPLAGLYNEQFF. The chain is built from TRBV28 and TRBJ2-1, with TRBD2 matching 9 bases. With V trimmed by 5 bases and J by 3 bases, 11 bases remained unmatched. The germline V gene has CDR1 MDHEN and CDR2 SYDVKM. The CDR3 is 17 residues long. Full variable domain (outside the CDR3, taken from reference TRBV28 and TRBJ2-1): DVKVTQSSRYLVKRTGEKVFLECVQDMDHENMFWYRQDPGLGLRLIYFSYDVKMKEKGDIPEGYSVSREKKERFSLILESASTNQTSMYLCASSPYPLAGLYNEQFFGPGTRLTVL.

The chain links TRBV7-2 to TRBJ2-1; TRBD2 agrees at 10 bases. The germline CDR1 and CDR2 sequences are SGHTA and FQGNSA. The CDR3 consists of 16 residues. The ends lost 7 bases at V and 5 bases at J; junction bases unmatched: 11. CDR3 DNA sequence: TGTGCCAGCAACAAAGCGGGAGGGCCGGCCCACAATGAGCAGTTCTTC. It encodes CASNKAGGPAHNEQFF.

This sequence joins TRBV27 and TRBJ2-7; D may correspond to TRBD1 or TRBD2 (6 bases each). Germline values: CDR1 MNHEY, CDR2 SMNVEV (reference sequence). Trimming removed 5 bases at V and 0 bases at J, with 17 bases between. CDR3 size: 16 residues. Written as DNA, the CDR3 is TGTGCCAGCAGTCCAAGAGGGGGGACACTCTCCTACGAGCAGTACTTC. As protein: CASSPRGGTLSYEQYF.

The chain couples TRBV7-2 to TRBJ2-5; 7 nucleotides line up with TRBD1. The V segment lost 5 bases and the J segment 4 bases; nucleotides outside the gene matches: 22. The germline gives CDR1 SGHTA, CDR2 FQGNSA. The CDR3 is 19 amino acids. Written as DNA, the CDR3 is TGTGCCAGCAGCATCCGTATTGCCGTAGGGGGCGGCACGACAGAGACCCAGTACTTC. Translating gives CASSIRIAVGGGTTETQYF.

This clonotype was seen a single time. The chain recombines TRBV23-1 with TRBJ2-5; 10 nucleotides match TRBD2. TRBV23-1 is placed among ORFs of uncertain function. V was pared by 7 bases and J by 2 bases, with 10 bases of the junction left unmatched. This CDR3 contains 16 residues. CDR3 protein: CASTYPGLALQETQYF. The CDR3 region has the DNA TGCGCCAGCACCTACCCGGGACTAGCGTTACAAGAGACCCAGTACTTC.